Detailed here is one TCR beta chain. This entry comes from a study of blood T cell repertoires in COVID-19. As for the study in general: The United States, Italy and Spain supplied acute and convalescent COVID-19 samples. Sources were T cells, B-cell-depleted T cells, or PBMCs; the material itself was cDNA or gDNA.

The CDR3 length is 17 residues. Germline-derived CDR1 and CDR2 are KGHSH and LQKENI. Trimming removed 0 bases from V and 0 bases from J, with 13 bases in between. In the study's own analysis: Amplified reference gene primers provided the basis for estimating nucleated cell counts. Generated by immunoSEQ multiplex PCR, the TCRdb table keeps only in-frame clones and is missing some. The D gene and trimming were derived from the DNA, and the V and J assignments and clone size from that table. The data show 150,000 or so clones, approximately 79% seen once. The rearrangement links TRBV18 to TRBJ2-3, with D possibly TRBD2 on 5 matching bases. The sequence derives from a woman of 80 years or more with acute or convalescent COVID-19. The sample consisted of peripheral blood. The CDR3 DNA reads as TGTGCCAGCTCACCACCGTTATTTACGGGGAGCACAGATACGCAGTATTTT. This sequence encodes CASSPPLFTGSTDTQYF. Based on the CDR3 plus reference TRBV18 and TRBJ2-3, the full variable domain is NAGVMQNPRHLVRRRGQEARLRCSPMKGHSHVYWYRQLPEEGLKFMVYLQKENIIDESGMPKERFSAEFPKEGPSILRIQQVVRGDSAAYFCASSPPLFTGSTDTQYFGPGTRLTVL.